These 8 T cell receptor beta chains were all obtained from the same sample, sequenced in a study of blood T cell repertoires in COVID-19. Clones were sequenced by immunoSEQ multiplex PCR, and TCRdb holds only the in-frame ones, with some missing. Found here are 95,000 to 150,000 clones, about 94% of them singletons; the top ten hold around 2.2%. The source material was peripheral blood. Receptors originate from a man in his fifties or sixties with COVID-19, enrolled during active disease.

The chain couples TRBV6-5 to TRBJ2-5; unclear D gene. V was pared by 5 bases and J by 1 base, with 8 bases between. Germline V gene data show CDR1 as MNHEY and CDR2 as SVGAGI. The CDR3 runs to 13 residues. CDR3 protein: CASSLSAQETQYF. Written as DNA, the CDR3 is TGTGCCAGCAGTCTCAGCGCCCAAGAGACCCAGTACTTC.

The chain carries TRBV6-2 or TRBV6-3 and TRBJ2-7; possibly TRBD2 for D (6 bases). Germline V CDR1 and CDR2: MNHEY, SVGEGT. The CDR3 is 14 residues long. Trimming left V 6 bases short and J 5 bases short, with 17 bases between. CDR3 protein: CASSFGGPPNEQYF. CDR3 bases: TGTGCCAGCAGCTTCGGAGGGCCTCCCAACGAGCAGTACTTC.

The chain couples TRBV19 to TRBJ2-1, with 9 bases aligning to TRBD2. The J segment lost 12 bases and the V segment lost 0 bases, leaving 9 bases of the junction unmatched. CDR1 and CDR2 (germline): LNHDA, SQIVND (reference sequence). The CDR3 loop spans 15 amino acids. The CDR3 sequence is CASSIEEGPRGGQFF. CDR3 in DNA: TGTGCCAGTAGTATAGAGGAGGGACCGCGGGGGGGGCAGTTCTTC.

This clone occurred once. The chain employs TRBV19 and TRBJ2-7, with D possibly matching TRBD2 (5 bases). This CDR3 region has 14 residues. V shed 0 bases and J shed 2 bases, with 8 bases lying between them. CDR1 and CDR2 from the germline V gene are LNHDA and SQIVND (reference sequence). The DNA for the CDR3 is TGTGCCAGTAGTATAGACCTAGCCACCTACGAGCAGTACTTC. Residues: CASSIDLATYEQYF. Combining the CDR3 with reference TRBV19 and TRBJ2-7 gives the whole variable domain DGGITQSPKYLFRKEGQNVTLSCEQNLNHDAMYWYRQDPGQGLRLIYYSQIVNDFQKGDIAEGYSVSREKKESFPLTVTSAQKNPTAFYLCASSIDLATYEQYFGPGTRLTVT.

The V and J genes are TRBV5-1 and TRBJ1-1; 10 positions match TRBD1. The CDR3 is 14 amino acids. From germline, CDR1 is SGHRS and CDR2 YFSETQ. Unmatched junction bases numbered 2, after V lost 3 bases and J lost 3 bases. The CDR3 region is CASSWGTGDTEAFF. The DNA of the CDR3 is TGCGCCAGCAGCTGGGGGACAGGGGACACTGAAGCTTTCTTT.

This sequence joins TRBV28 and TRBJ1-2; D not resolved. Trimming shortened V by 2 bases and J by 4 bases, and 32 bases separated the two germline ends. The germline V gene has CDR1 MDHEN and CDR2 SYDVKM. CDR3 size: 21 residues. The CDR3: CASSLRLAIQDRAPLGYGYTF. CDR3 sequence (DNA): TGTGCCAGCAGTTTACGCTTAGCGATTCAAGACCGTGCCCCTTTGGGCTATGGCTACACCTTC.

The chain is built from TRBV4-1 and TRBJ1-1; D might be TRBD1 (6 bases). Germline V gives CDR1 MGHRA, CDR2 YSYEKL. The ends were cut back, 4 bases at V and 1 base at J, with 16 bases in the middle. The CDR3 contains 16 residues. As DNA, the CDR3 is TGCGCCAGCAGCCTTGCAGGGGAGAGAGGGAACACTGAAGCTTTCTTT. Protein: CASSLAGERGNTEAFF.

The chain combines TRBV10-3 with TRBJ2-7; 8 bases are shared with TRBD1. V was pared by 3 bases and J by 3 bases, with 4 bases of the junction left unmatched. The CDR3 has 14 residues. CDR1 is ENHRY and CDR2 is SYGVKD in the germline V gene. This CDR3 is CAISDPGQDYEQYF. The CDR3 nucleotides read TGTGCCATCAGTGATCCGGGACAGGACTACGAGCAGTACTTC.